This TCR beta chain is drawn from a study of CD8+CD57+ T cells in acquired aplastic anemia. Background on the study: Sorted CD4+ and CD8+ cells gave a mean 3.2 ug DNA, range 0.2 to 27.4 ug.

Those patients picked for sequencing had displayed CD8+CD57+ cell expansion on flow cytometry. Patients, without exception, had severe acquired aplastic anemia. No therapy was given to patients before blood sampling. Study outcomes and limitations: Overlap between patients and controls comprised roughly 28 CD8+ CDR3 sequences.

CDR1 and CDR2 from the germline V gene are LNHDA and SQIVND (reference sequence). The length of the CDR3 is 13 residues. V shed 6 bases, J shed 3 bases, and the junction held 2 bases outside the gene matches. For this clonotype: Its specificity is not known.

Profiling that covered TCR beta VDJ and CDR3 relied on genomic DNA as its template. TCRdb recomputed calls from the reads with MiXCR, one row per CDR3 protein. The sample contains around 150,000 distinct CDR3 sequences, 71% of which appear only once. V is TRBV19 and J is TRBJ1-5; 7 bases align to TRBD1. This clonotype originated in a human donor with aplastic anemia. The sample comprised sorted CD4+, CD8+, or CD8+CD57+ T cells (not recorded which) from PBMCs. The CDR3 region has the DNA TGTGCCAGTAGCAGGGGGGTCAATCAGCCCCAGCATTTT. This sequence encodes CASSRGVNQPQHF.